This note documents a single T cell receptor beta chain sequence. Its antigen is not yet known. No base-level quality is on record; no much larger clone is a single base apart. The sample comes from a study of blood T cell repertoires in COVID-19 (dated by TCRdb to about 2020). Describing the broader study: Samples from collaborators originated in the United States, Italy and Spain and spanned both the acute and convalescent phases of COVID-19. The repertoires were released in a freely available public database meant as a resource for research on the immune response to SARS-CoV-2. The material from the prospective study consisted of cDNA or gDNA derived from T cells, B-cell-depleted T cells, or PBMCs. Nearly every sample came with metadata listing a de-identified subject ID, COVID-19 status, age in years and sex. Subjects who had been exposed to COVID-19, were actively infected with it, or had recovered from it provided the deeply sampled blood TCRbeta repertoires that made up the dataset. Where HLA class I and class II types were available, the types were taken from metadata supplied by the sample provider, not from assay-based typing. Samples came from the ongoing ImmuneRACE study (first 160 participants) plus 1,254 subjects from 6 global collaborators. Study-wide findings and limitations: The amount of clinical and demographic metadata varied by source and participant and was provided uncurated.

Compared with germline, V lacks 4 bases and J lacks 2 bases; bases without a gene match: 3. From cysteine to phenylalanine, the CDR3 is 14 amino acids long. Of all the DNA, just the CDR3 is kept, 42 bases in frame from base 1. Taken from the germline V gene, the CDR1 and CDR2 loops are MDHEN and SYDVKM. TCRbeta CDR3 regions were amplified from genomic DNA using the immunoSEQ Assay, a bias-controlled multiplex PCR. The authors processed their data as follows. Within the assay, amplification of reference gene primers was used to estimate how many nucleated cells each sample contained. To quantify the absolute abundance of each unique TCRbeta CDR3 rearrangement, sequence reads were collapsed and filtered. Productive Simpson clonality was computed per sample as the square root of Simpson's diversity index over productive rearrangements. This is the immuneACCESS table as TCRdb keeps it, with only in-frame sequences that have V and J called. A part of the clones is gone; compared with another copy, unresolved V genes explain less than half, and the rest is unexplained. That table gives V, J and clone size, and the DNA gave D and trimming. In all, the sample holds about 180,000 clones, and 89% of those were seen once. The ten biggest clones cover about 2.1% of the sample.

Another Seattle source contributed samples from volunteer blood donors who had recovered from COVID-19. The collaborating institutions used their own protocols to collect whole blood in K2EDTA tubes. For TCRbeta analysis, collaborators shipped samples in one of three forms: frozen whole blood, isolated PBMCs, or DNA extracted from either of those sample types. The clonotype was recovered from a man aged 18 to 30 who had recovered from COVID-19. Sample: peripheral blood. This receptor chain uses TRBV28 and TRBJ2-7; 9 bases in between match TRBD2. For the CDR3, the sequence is CASSWTSDTYEQYF. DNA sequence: TGTGCCAGCAGTTGGACTAGCGACACCTACGAGCAGTACTTC.